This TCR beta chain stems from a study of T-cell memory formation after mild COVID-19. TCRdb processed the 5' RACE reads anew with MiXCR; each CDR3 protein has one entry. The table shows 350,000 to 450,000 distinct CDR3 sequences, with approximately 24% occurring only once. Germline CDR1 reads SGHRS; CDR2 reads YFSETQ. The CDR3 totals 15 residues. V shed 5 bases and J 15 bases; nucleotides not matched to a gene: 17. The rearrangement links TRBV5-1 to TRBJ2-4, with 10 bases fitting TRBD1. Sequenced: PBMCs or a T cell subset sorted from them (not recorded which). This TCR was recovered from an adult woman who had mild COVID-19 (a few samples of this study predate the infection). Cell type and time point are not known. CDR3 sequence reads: CASSPSGTGAPAPYF. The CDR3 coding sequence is TGCGCCAGCAGTCCTTCCGGGACAGGGGCCCCGGCTCCGTACTTC.